This entry features one T cell receptor (beta chain) sequence. Its antigen is still unknown. No much larger clone is present one base from it, and per-base qualities are unavailable. Library preparation was by the immunoSEQ multiplex PCR assay. To provide template for TCR sequencing, every sample had RNA extracted and reverse transcribed into cDNA. First-strand cDNA was synthesized with SuperScript III using a 2:1 mix of oligo-dT and random hexamers. A synthetic immune receptor repertoire was used to measure amplification bias, and any remaining bias was corrected computationally. For the original study's pipeline: Raw reads were preprocessed to remove errors, and CDR3 was defined by IMGT conventions from the conserved cysteine to phenylalanine. To get clonality, Shannon entropy was normalized by log2 of the number of productive unique TCRs and the result was subtracted from 1. Scalp TCRbeta sequences were cross-referenced with sorted blood CD4 and CD8 repertoires so that the CD4 or CD8 identity of scalp clones could be inferred. Entries here come from immuneACCESS through TCRdb and include only in-frame sequences with V and J called. Some clones fail to appear in such tables; in the studies checked, an unresolved V gene covers under half of the shortfall, and the cause of the remainder is unknown. For V, J and clone size, that table is used; D and trimming come from the DNA. The sample yields under 150,000 clones; 62% were counted once. 30% to 45% of the sample is in the top ten clones.

PBMCs were isolated by density centrifugation and stained for CD3, CD4 and CD8, and CD4+ and CD8+ T cells were sorted on a FACSAria. Unaffected controls provided scalp biopsies and blood samples. Trimming takes 5 bases off V and 3 bases off J; junction bases not matched to a gene: 22. CDR1 and CDR2 (PRHDT, FYEKMQ) derive from the germline V gene (reference sequence). Counted from cysteine to phenylalanine, this CDR3 has 19 amino acids. The read is trimmed to its CDR3 DNA, 57 bases read in frame from base 1. The data stem from a study of CD8+ T cells in alopecia areata (dated by TCRdb to the late 2010s). With respect to the entire study: High-throughput TCRbeta sequencing was used to examine T cell clonal expansion in alopecia areata in both the C3H/HeJ mouse model and human patients. Scalp tissue and sorted CD4+ and CD8+ peripheral blood T cells from patchy and totalis/universalis alopecia areata patients and from healthy controls were covered by human TCRbeta sequencing. Scalp clonality was compared among normal scalp (n=4), patchy alopecia areata scalp (n=8), and alopecia totalis/universalis scalp (n=8). RNA was obtained with the PAXgene miRNA kit for fixed scalp, the miRNeasy kit for PBMCs, and the RNeasy kit for mouse skin. TCRbeta CDR3 regions were amplified by immunoSEQ multiplex PCR using 35 Vbeta forward and 13 Jbeta reverse primers. What the authors observed across the whole study: Lesional scalp, especially in alopecia totalis/universalis, showed higher clonality and more expanded CD8+ clones than normal scalp, suggesting antigenic drive. Shared TCR sequences between patients were less evident than in mice, which may be partly attributable to HLA diversity in the patient population. Unlike mouse skin, which is dominated by gammadelta T cells, normal human skin has resident alphabeta T cells that are also sequenced, and this complicates analysis of the scalp TCR repertoire.

The sample comprised CD8+ T cells sorted from blood. In this chain, TRBV13 is recombined with TRBJ2-7, and 7 bases in between align with TRBD1. The TCR sequence derives from a human donor in good health. The CDR3 region: CASSPRGVVRDSDHYEQYF. The DNA sequence follows: TGTGCCAGCAGCCCAAGGGGCGTAGTCCGGGACAGCGACCACTACGAGCAGTACTTC.